The 11 T cell receptor beta chains below come from one sample, sequenced in a study of technical replicates of blood from a few donors. TCRdb's copy holds only in-frame clones and misses some; the assay was immunoSEQ multiplex PCR. The repertoire holds some 13,000 clones, 85% to 95% seen once, with over 5.5% in the top ten. What was sequenced was PBMCs. The receptors shown here come from a human donor in good health.

The genes are TRBV5-6 and TRBJ1-3, with a tentative D call TRBD1 (6 bases). CDR1 and CDR2 (germline): SGHDT, YYEEEE. CDR3 length: 14 amino acids. Between the trimmed V and J ends, which lost 6 bases and 0 bases, there was a span of 10 bases. CDR3 nucleotide sequence: TGTGCCAGCACTACAGGGAGCTCTGGAAACACCATATATTTT. This codes for CASTTGSSGNTIYF.

The chain joins TRBV15 to TRBJ2-5, with 7 bases matching TRBD2. V trimming: 5 bases; J trimming: 2 bases; junction bases outside the gene matches: 8. CDR1 is LNHNV, CDR2 YYDKDF, per germline (reference sequence). The CDR3 consists of 15 residues. CDR3 coding DNA: TGTGCCACCAGCCCCGGCCTAGCGGAACAAGAGACCCAGTACTTC. It is translated as CATSPGLAEQETQYF.

The chain is built from TRBV7-2 and TRBJ2-7; 11 positions match TRBD2. CDR1 and CDR2 from the germline V gene are SGHTA and FQGNSA. This CDR3 has 16 amino acids. V lost 0 bases to trimming and J lost 3 bases; unmatched junction nucleotides: 4. CDR3 DNA: TGTGCCAGCAGCTTAGCTACGACTAGCGGGAACTACGAGCAGTACTTC. Translating it yields CASSLATTSGNYEQYF.

The CDR3 loop is CASSDPLLAGSTDTQYF. The CDR3 DNA is TGCGCCAGCAGCGACCCCCTCCTAGCGGGAAGCACAGATACGCAGTATTTT. The chain joins TRBV5-1 to TRBJ2-3, with 9 bases aligning to TRBD2. J gave up 0 bases and V 4 bases, and 9 bases lay outside the gene matches. From germline, CDR1 is SGHRS and CDR2 YFSETQ. The CDR3 consists of 17 residues.

The V and J genes are TRBV11-3 and TRBJ2-1; TRBD2 agrees at 13 bases. The CDR3 has 18 residues. The V gene's germline CDR1 is SGHNT and CDR2 YENEEA. V shed 0 bases, J shed 7 bases, and the junction held 9 bases outside the gene matches. The CDR3 reads CASSLDQSGTSGKNEQFF. In DNA form, the CDR3 reads TGTGCCAGCAGCTTAGATCAATCCGGGACTAGCGGGAAGAATGAGCAGTTCTTC.

As concerns this clone: The sample holds other DNA sequences that translate to the same CDR3. The chain recombines TRBV5-1 with TRBJ2-1, with 10 bases identical to TRBD2. This CDR3 has 14 residues. Germline values: CDR1 SGHRS, CDR2 YFSETQ. The V and J ends lost 6 bases and 3 bases, in that order; junction bases with no gene match: 3. CDR3 region: CASNLAGGYNEQFF. In DNA, the CDR3 is TGCGCCAGCAATTTAGCGGGAGGCTACAATGAGCAGTTCTTC.

The CDR3 DNA follows: TGCGCCAGCAGTGATGAGAGCAATCAGCCCCAGCATTTT. Amino acids: CASSDESNQPQHF. The chain has TRBV10-2 and TRBJ1-5; D remains ambiguous. The CDR3 is made up of 13 amino acids. Trimming cost V 3 bases and J 1 base, with 4 bases left between them. The germline V gene has CDR1 WSHSY and CDR2 SAAADI.

This clone came up once. This sequence joins TRBV6-1 and TRBJ2-5; 7 positions agree with TRBD2. The V gene's germline CDR1 is MNHNS and CDR2 SASEGT. This CDR3 spans 14 amino acids. The V and J ends lost 1 base and 5 bases, in that order; junction bases with no gene match: 4. The CDR3 DNA follows: TGTGCCAGCAGTGAAGGGACTAGTCGGGAGACCCAGTACTTC. Protein sequence: CASSEGTSRETQYF.

The chain uses TRBV11-1 and TRBJ2-2, with TRBD2 matching 8 bases. The germline V gene encodes CDR1 SGHAT and CDR2 FQDESV (reference sequence). V trimming: 10 bases; J trimming: 5 bases; junction bases outside the gene matches: 9. This CDR3 region has 14 residues. The CDR3 reads CAKSLPGGTGELFF. The CDR3 nucleotides are TGTGCCAAATCGCTGCCGGGAGGGACCGGGGAGCTGTTTTTT.

The rearrangement uses TRBV21-1 and TRBJ2-2; the table gives TRBD1 as D, unverified against the DNA. TRBV21-1 is flagged as a pseudogene. The CDR3 length is 11 residues. CDR3 DNA: TGTACAGGGATGAGTACCGGGGAGCTGTTTTTT. This encodes CTGMSTGELFF.

The chain joins TRBV19 to TRBJ1-2; the match to TRBD1 covers 7 bases. This CDR3 comprises 14 residues. CDR1 is LNHDA, CDR2 SQIVND, per germline (reference sequence). V lost 7 bases, J lost 1 base, and 6 bases stayed unmatched. DNA for the CDR3: TGTGCCAGTAACCCGGACAGGCATAACTATGGCTACACCTTC. Encoded protein: CASNPDRHNYGYTF.